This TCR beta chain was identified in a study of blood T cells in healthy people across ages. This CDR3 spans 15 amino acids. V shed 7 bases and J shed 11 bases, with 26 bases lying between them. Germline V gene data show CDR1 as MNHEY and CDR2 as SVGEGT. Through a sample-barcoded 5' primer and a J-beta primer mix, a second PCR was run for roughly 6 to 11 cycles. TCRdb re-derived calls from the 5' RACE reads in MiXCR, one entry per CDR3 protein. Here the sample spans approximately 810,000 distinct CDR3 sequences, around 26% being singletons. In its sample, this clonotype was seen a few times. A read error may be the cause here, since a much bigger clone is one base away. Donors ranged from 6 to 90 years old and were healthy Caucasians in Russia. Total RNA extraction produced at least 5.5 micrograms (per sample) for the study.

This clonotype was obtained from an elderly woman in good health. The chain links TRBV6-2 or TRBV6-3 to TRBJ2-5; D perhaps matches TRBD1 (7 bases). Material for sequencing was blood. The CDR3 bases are TGTGCCAGCACCAGGGGGACTCCGGTTCGGGGTGAGCAGTACTTC. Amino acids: CASTRGTPVRGEQYF.